The rows below give T cell receptor beta chains drawn from one sample of a study of T cell repertoires in ileal Crohn's disease. Produced via immunoSEQ multiplex PCR; TCRdb's table is partial and in-frame only. The sample lists a few thousand clones, approximately 95% occurring once. Sequencing was carried out using ileal tissue. These receptors all come from an adult with Crohn's disease. The CDR3 runs from the conserved cysteine through the conserved F or W. A D gene is named only where the DNA matches it firmly. Clone size is shown for a subset of rows, as once, few, many or a class of expanded clone.

V gene	D gene	clone size	J gene	CDR3 DNA	CDR3 protein
TRBV7-3	-	-	TRBJ1-1	TGTGCCAGCAGCTACCAATCAGACACTGAAGCTTTCTTT	CASSYQSDTEAFF
TRBV2	-	-	TRBJ1-2	TGTGCCAGCAAAATCCAGGGTGGAGACTATGGCTACACCTTC	CASKIQGGDYGYTF
TRBV5-1	-	-	TRBJ1-2	TGCGCCAGCAGCTGGGGTGGCAGGGCGAACTATGGCTACACCTTC	CASSWGGRANYGYTF
TRBV28	TRBD1	-	TRBJ2-4	TGTGCCAGCAGTTTTTCCGGGACAGGGAACATTCAGTACTTC	CASSFSGTGNIQYF
TRBV9	TRBD1	-	TRBJ1-1	TGTGCCAGCAGCCCTCGGGGACAGGTGAACACTGAAGCTTTCTTT	CASSPRGQVNTEAFF
TRBV4-3	-	-	TRBJ1-2	TGCGCCAGCAGAATTACGGCGGGCACCCCGCAGGGCTACACCTTC	CASRITAGTPQGYTF
TRBV7-9	-	-	TRBJ2-1	TGTGCCAGCAGCTCAGGACTGATCTCCTACAATGAGCAGTTCTTC	CASSSGLISYNEQFF
TRBV5-7	-	-	TRBJ2-3	TGTGCTTCGTCGGGTACGCAGTATTTT	CASSGTQYF
TRBV5-5	-	once	TRBJ1-2	TGTGCCAGCAGACACCAACAGGGCGCCGGGATCAACTATGGCTACACCTTC	CASRHQQGAGINYGYTF
TRBV5-5	-	few	TRBJ1-2	TGTGCCAGCAGCCGCGACGGCGGGGGCATTCAAGGCTACACCTTC	CASSRDGGGIQGYTF
TRBV29-1	-	-	TRBJ2-5	TGCAGCGTTGAACGTGAGACCCAGTACTTC	CSVERETQYF
TRBV14	TRBD1	-	TRBJ1-6	TGTGCCAGCAGCCATGCACAGGGACAGTGGGATTCACCCCTCCACTTT	CASSHAQGQWDSPLHF
TRBV29-1	-	-	TRBJ2-4	TGCAGCGTTGATAGTCTGTGGGGCGGCAAAAACATTCAGTACTTC	CSVDSLWGGKNIQYF
TRBV10-2	TRBD1	few	TRBJ1-3	TGCGCCAGCAGTGATGGACAGGGAGGTGGAAACACCATATATTTT	CASSDGQGGGNTIYF
TRBV12-5	TRBD2	-	TRBJ2-5	TGTGCTAGTGGTTTAGGAAGCGGGGGCCCTGGGGAGACCCAGTACTTC	CASGLGSGGPGETQYF
TRBV5-4	-	-	TRBJ2-7	TGTGCCAGCAGCCCCGGCGCTAGACAGCTCGGATACGAGCAGTACTTC	CASSPGARQLGYEQYF
TRBV5-6	-	-	TRBJ2-3	TGTGCCAGCAGCGTCGGGGGGCGCACAGATACGCAGTATTTT	CASSVGGRTDTQYF
TRBV28	-	few	TRBJ1-1	TGTGCCAGCAGTTCGACTGAAGCTTTCTTT	CASSSTEAFF
TRBV14	-	-	TRBJ2-1	TGTGCCAGCAGCCAATATCAGGGTTCGGTGAGTGAGCAGTTCTTC	CASSQYQGSVSEQFF
TRBV6-5	-	-	TRBJ1-6	TGTGCCAGCAGGCAACAGGCGACGTATTCACCCCTCCACTTT	CASRQQATYSPLHF
TRBV7-2	-	once	TRBJ2-6	TGTGCCAGCAGCACGGGGGGCCGGATCTCTGAGGCCAACGTCCTGACTTTC	CASSTGGRISEANVLTF
TRBV30	TRBD1	-	TRBJ1-1	TGTGCCTGGAACACACAGGGGAGAGGAGCTTTCTTT	CAWNTQGRGAFF
TRBV7-8	-	-	TRBJ2-5	TGTGCCAGCAGTTGGGGCCTCCAAGAGACCCAGTACTTC	CASSWGLQETQYF
TRBV4-3	-	-	TRBJ2-1	TGCGCCAGCAGCCGGCGGCCCAGGGCTGGGGATGAGCAGTTCTTC	CASSRRPRAGDEQFF
TRBV15	TRBD1	-	TRBJ1-2	TGTGCCACCAGCAGAGACCGGGACAGTCTCTATGGCTACACCTTC	CATSRDRDSLYGYTF
TRBV5-4	-	-	TRBJ2-2	TGTGCCAGCAGAAGACAGTCGAACACCGGGGAGCTGTTTTTT	CASRRQSNTGELFF
TRBV9	-	-	TRBJ2-1	TGTGCCAGCAGCCGTTCGGGTGTGAATGAGCAGTTCTTC	CASSRSGVNEQFF
TRBV5-4	-	-	TRBJ1-2	TGTGCCAGCAGCTTGGCCCCAGGAAACTATGGCTACACCTTC	CASSLAPGNYGYTF
TRBV29-1	TRBD1	-	TRBJ2-5	TGCAGCGCCCGGGACCCCAGGGGGGAGACCCAGTACTTC	CSARDPRGETQYF
TRBV4-2	TRBD2	-	TRBJ2-7	TGTGCCAGCAGCCAAGATCTGGCGGGGGCCTACGAGCAGTACTTC	CASSQDLAGAYEQYF
TRBV7-8	-	-	TRBJ1-5	TGTGCCAGCAGCCGCGGAGATAGCAATCAGCCCCAGCATTTT	CASSRGDSNQPQHF
TRBV11-3	TRBD1	-	TRBJ2-2	TGTGCCAGCAGCCCTGGGACAGGAGACACCGGGGAGCTGTTTTTT	CASSPGTGDTGELFF
TRBV7-2	-	-	TRBJ1-5	TGTGCCAGCAGCTTCCGTGGACAGAAGAATCAGCCCCAGCATTTT	CASSFRGQKNQPQHF
TRBV5-1	TRBD1	-	TRBJ2-7	TGCGCCAGCAGCGGCGGACAGGGGATTAGTAACTCCTACGAGCAGTACTTC	CASSGGQGISNSYEQYF
TRBV6-5	-	once	TRBJ1-2	TGTGCCAGCAGTCAGGGAGGAGCGGGTGGCTACACCTTC	CASSQGGAGGYTF
TRBV4-3	-	-	TRBJ1-6	TGCGCCAGCAGCCAAGGCGGGTCACCCCTCCACTTT	CASSQGGSPLHF
TRBV28	-	-	TRBJ1-6	TGTGCCAGCAGGCCGAGCTCCTATAATTCACCCCTCCACTTT	CASRPSSYNSPLHF
TRBV30	-	-	TRBJ2-5	TGTGCCTGGAAGGGGACTCAAGAGACCCAGTACTTC	CAWKGTQETQYF
TRBV4-3	TRBD2	-	TRBJ2-2	TGCGCCAGCAGCGGACGACTAGCGGGTTCGAACACCGGGGAGCTGTTTTTT	CASSGRLAGSNTGELFF
TRBV5-1	-	-	TRBJ1-2	TGCGCCAGCCTACCCGGTCCGCAAGACTATGGCTACACCTTC	CASLPGPQDYGYTF
TRBV7-9	-	-	TRBJ2-3	TGTGCCAGCAGTCTTACTGCGGATACGCAGTATTTT	CASSLTADTQYF
TRBV6-7	-	-	TRBJ1-5	TGTGCCAGCACCCAGTTACGTAAAAATAGCAATCAGCCCCAGCATTTT	CASTQLRKNSNQPQHF
TRBV7-2	TRBD2	-	TRBJ2-1	TGTGCCAGCAGCTCGGAAGGACTAGCTATTCGGAATGAGCAGTTCTTC	CASSSEGLAIRNEQFF
TRBV30	TRBD1	-	TRBJ2-7	TGTGCCTGGAGTACAGGGGCCTACGAGCAGTACTTC	CAWSTGAYEQYF
TRBV27	TRBD1	-	TRBJ1-6	TGTGCCAGCAGTTTATCCCAGGGGGCGCATAATTCACCCCTCCACTTT	CASSLSQGAHNSPLHF
TRBV5-6	-	-	TRBJ1-6	TGTGCCAGCAGCTTGGGACAGTCGTATTCACCCCTCCACTTT	CASSLGQSYSPLHF